The sequence of this T cell receptor beta chain was determined in a study of blood T cell repertoires in COVID-19. Study-wide background: Donors in Cohort 3 who had recovered were those with two negative PCRs, healthcare professional clearance, or resolution of their symptoms. T cells, B-cell-depleted T cells, or PBMCs supplied cDNA or gDNA.

TCRdb's copy holds only in-frame clones and misses some; the assay was immunoSEQ multiplex PCR. The table has approximately 150,000 clones, about 80% seen once. Participant ages covered roughly 18 to 89 years across approximately 25 US areas. The clonotype was recovered from a woman in her seventies in a cohort exposed to, infected with or recovered from COVID-19 (not recorded which). Sequenced input: PBMCs or T cells enriched from blood (not recorded which).

The CDR3 loop reads CATCRGMNTEAFF. CDR3 nucleotide sequence: TGTGCCACTTGCCGGGGAATGAACACTGAAGCTTTCTTT. The chain combines TRBV15 with TRBJ1-1; D is unresolved. The CDR3 covers 13 residues. Germline values: CDR1 LNHNV, CDR2 YYDKDF (reference sequence). Trimming stripped 9 bases from V and 0 bases from J, with 11 bases between.